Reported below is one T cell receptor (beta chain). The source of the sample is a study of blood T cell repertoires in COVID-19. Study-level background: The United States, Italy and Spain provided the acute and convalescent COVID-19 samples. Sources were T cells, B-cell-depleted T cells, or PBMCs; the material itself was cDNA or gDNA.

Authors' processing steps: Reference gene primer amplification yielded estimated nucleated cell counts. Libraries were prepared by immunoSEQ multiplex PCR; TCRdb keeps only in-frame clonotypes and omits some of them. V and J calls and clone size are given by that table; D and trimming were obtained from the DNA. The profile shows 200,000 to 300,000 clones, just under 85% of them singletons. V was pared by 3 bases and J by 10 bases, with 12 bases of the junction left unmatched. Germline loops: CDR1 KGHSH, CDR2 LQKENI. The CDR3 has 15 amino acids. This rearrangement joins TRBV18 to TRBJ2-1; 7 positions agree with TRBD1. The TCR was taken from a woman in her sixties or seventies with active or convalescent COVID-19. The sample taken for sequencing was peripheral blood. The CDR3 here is CASSPRTGTQLEQFF. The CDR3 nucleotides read TGTGCCAGCTCACCCCGGACAGGAACGCAATTGGAGCAGTTCTTC.